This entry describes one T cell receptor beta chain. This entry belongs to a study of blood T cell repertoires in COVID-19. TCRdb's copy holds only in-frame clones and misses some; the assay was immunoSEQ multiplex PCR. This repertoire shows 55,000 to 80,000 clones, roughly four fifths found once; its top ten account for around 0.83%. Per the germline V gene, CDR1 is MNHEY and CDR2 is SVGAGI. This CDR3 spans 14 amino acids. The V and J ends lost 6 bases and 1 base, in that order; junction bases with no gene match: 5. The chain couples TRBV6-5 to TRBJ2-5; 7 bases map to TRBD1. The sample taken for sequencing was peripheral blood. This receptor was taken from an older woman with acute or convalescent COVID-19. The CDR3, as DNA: TGTGCCAGCAGGACCCCAGGGGGCCAAGAGACCCAGTACTTC. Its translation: CASRTPGGQETQYF.